One and the same sample provided the 12 T cell receptor beta chains below, sequenced in a study of T cells after yellow fever vaccination. TCRdb re-analysed the 5' RACE reads in MiXCR, keeping a single row per CDR3 protein. Of just under 600,000 distinct CDR3 sequences in the sample, roughly 12% were seen once. The sequenced sample was PBMCs, obtained on the day of the yellow fever booster vaccination. Receptors were obtained from a young man who received the YFV17D yellow fever vaccine.

This clonotype has just a few counts. V usage is TRBV24-1 and J usage is TRBJ2-1, with TRBD2 matching 10 bases. V dropped 5 bases and J dropped 8; count of bases not matched to a gene: 11. The CDR3 totals 16 residues. Germline CDR1 is KGHDR and CDR2 is SFDVKD. CDR3 sequence (DNA): TGTGCCACCAGTGCAGCGGGAGGGCCCTCTCTTTATGAGCAGTTCTTC. This encodes CATSAAGGPSLYEQFF.

The rearrangement uses TRBV27 and TRBJ1-2; no reliable D call. Germline V gives CDR1 MNHEY, CDR2 SMNVEV (reference sequence). V was trimmed by 4 bases and J by 1 base, leaving 13 bases between them. The CDR3 has 15 residues. This chain's CDR3 is CASSSPSDGNYGYTF. CDR3 coding DNA: TGTGCCAGCAGTTCTCCTTCCGACGGTAACTATGGCTACACCTTC.

This clonotype came up many times. The chain joins TRBV5-1 to TRBJ1-4, with D hard to call. V lost 2 bases, J lost 8 bases, and 7 bases lay in between. The CDR3 runs 12 residues. From germline, CDR1 is SGHRS and CDR2 YFSETQ. The CDR3 here is CASSFTGEKLFF. The CDR3 DNA sequence: TGCGCCAGCAGCTTTACTGGGGAAAAACTGTTTTTT.

This clonotype was detected only a few times. The chain links TRBV7-9 to TRBJ2-1; D is possibly TRBD1 (6 bases). This CDR3 contains 15 residues. Trimming took off 3 bases at V and 7 bases at J, with 16 bases between the two ends. Germline V CDR1 and CDR2: SEHNR, FQNEAQ (reference sequence). CDR3: CASSLGAADLNEQFF. CDR3 bases: TGTGCCAGCAGCTTGGGGGCGGCCGACCTAAATGAGCAGTTCTTC. Looking up the rest from reference TRBV7-9 and TRBJ2-1 gives the full variable domain: DTGVSQNPRHKITKRGQNVTFRCDPISEHNRLYWYRQTLGQGPEFLTYFQNEAQLEKSRLLSDRFSAERPKGSFSTLEIQRTEQGDSAMYLCASSLGAADLNEQFFGPGTRLTVL.

The chain recombines TRBV4-3 with TRBJ2-3; no firm D call. V lost 0 bases and J 6 bases, leaving 7 bases between the germline ends. CDR1 is LGHNA, CDR2 YSLEER, per germline. The CDR3 length is 13 residues. The CDR3 protein is CASSQDRVDTQYF. For the CDR3, the DNA is TGCGCCAGCAGCCAAGATCGGGTCGATACGCAGTATTTT.

Only one count was recorded for this clonotype. This chain connects TRBV5-5 to TRBJ2-6, with 11 bases that match TRBD1. With V trimmed by 3 bases and J by 7 bases, 6 bases remained unmatched. Germline CDR1 and CDR2: SGHKS and YYEKEE (reference sequence). CDR3 length: 16 amino acids. CDR3 residues: CASSSSGQGAANVLTF. The CDR3 DNA sequence: TGTGCCAGCAGCTCCTCCGGACAGGGGGCTGCCAACGTCCTGACTTTC.

This clonotype has just a few counts. V usage is TRBV20-1 and J usage is TRBJ2-1, with a weak D call TRBD1 (6 bases). Germline V lookup: CDR1 DFQATT, CDR2 SNEGSKA (reference sequence). This CDR3 region has 15 residues. Trimming cost V 0 bases and J 7 bases, with 16 bases left between them. CDR3 nucleotide sequence: TGCAGTGCTAGAGACTCCGGGCCCCAGGGGAATGAGCAGTTCTTC. Translation gives CSARDSGPQGNEQFF.

This clonotype was seen a handful of times. This chain links TRBV5-5 with TRBJ2-7; D may be TRBD1 (5 bases). V gave up 0 bases and J gave up 2 bases, with 12 bases separating them. This CDR3 has 15 residues. CDR1 and CDR2 from the germline V gene are SGHKS and YYEKEE (reference sequence). CDR3: CASSLEGVSTYEQYF. Written as DNA, the CDR3 is TGTGCCAGCAGCTTGGAAGGGGTCAGTACCTACGAGCAGTACTTC. The variable domain in full, with the rest retrieved from reference TRBV5-5 and TRBJ2-7, is DAGVTQSPTHLIKTRGQQVTLRCSPISGHKSVSWYQQVLGQGPQFIFQYYEKEERGRGNFPDRFSARQFPNYSSELNVNALLLGDSALYLCASSLEGVSTYEQYFGPGTRLTVT.

The table lists this clonotype with a few counts. The chain links TRBV20-1 to TRBJ2-1; D may be TRBD2 (5 bases). Germline CDR1 reads DFQATT; CDR2 reads SNEGSKA (reference sequence). This CDR3 region has 13 residues. This CDR3 is CSPELAGRNEQFF. The DNA for the CDR3 is TGCAGCCCGGAGCTTGCGGGTCGCAATGAGCAGTTCTTC.

The chain recombines TRBV7-2 with TRBJ1-4, with D perhaps matching TRBD1 (5 bases). This CDR3 has 14 amino acids. The germline V gene encodes CDR1 SGHTA and CDR2 FQGNSA. Trimming removed 5 bases at V and 8 bases at J, with 15 bases between. This chain's CDR3 is CASSVGPRVEKLFF. CDR3 DNA: TGTGCCAGCAGCGTGGGACCGAGGGTGGAAAAACTGTTTTTT.

The V and J genes are TRBV10-3 and TRBJ1-3, with D unclear. The CDR3 runs to 14 residues. Trimming stripped 3 bases from V and 0 bases from J, with 6 bases between. The germline V gene encodes CDR1 ENHRY and CDR2 SYGVKD. CDR3 region: CAISDLASGNTIYF. The CDR3, as DNA: TGTGCCATCAGTGATCTGGCCTCTGGAAACACCATATATTTT.

This chain links TRBV18 with TRBJ1-4, with unresolved D. CDR1 is KGHSH and CDR2 is LQKENI in the germline V gene. V lost 4 bases and J lost 5, with 14 bases in between. The CDR3 extends over 15 amino acids. The CDR3 nucleotides read TGTGCCAGCTCACTCCAAGTTGGATCGAATGAAAAACTGTTTTTT. This gives the protein CASSLQVGSNEKLFF.